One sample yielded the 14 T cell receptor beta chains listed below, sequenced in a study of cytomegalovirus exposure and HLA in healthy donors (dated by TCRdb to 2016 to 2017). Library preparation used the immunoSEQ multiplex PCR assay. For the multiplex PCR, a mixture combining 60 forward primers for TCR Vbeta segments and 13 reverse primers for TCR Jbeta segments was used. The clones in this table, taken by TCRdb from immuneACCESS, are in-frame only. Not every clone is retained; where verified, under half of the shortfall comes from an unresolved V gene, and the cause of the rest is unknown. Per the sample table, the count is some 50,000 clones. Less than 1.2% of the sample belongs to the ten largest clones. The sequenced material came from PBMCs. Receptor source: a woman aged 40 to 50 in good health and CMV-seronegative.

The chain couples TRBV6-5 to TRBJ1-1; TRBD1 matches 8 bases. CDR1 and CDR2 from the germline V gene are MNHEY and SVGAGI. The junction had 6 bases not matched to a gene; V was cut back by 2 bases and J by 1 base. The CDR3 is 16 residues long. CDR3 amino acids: CASSYQGAHTNTEAFF. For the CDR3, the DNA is TGTGCCAGCAGTTACCAGGGGGCTCATACGAACACTGAAGCTTTCTTT.

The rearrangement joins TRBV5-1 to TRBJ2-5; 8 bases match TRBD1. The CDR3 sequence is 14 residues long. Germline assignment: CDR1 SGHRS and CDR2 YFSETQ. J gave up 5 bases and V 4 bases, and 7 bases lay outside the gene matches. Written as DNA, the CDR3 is TGCGCCAGCAGCCTCGGACAGGGTCGGGAGACCCAGTACTTC. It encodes CASSLGQGRETQYF. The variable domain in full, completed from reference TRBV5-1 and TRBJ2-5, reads KAGVTQTPRYLIKTRGQQVTLSCSPISGHRSVSWYQQTPGQGLQFLFEYFSETQRNKGNFPGRFSGRQFSNSRSEMNVSTLELGDSALYLCASSLGQGRETQYFGPGTRLLVL.

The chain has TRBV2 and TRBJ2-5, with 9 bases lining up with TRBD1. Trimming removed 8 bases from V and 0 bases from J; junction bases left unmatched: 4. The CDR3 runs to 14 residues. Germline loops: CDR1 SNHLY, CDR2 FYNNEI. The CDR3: CASRTGVYQETQYF. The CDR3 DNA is TGTGCCAGCCGGACAGGGGTATACCAAGAGACCCAGTACTTC.

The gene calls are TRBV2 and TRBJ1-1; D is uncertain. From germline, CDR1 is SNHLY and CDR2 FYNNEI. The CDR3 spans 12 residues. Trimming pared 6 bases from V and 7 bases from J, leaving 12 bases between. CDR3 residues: CASRAGFLEAFF. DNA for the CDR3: TGTGCCAGCAGGGCGGGTTTCCTTGAAGCTTTCTTT. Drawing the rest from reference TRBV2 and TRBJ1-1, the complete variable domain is EPEVTQTPSHQVTQMGQEVILRCVPISNHLYFYWYRQILGQKVEFLVSFYNNEISEKSEIFDDQFSVERPDGSNFTLKIRSTKLEDSAMYFCASRAGFLEAFFGQGTRLTVV.

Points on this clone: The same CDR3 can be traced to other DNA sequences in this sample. This CDR3 reads CASSQEGQGHEKLFF. The CDR3 DNA reads as TGCGCCAGCAGCCAGGAAGGACAGGGGCATGAAAAACTGTTTTTT. The gene calls are TRBV4-3 and TRBJ1-4, with 9 nucleotides matching TRBD1. CDR1 and CDR2 from the germline V gene are LGHNA and YSLEER. V lost 3 bases and J lost 6; bases outside the gene matches: 5. The CDR3 consists of 15 residues.

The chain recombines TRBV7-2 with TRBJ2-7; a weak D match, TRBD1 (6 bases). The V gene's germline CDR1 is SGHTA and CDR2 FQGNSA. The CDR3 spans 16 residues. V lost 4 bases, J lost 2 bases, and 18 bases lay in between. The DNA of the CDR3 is TGTGCCAGCAGCTCCCTAGCCTGGGACAAGACCTACGAGCAGTACTTC. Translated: CASSSLAWDKTYEQYF.

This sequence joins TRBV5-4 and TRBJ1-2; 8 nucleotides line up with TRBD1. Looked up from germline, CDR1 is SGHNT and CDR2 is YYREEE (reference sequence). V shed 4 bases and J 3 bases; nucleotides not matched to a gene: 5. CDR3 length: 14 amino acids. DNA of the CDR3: TGTGCCAGCAGCCTCCGGGACAGGCACTATGGCTACACCTTC. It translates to CASSLRDRHYGYTF.

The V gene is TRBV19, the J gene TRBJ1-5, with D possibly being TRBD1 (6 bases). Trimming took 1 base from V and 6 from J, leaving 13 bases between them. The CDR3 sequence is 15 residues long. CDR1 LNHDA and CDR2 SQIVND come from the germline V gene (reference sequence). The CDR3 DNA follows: TGTGCCAGTAGTATAGGAGGACAGTTGACTCAGCCCCAGCATTTT. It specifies CASSIGGQLTQPQHF. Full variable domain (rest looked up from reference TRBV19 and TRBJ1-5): DGGITQSPKYLFRKEGQNVTLSCEQNLNHDAMYWYRQDPGQGLRLIYYSQIVNDFQKGDIAEGYSVSREKKESFPLTVTSAQKNPTAFYLCASSIGGQLTQPQHFGDGTRLSIL.

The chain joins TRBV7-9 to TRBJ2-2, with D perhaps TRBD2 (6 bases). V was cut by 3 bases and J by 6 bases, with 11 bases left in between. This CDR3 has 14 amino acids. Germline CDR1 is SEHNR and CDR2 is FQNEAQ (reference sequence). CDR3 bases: TGTGCCAGCAGCTTGAGACTAGTCGCCGGGGAGCTGTTTTTT. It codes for CASSLRLVAGELFF.

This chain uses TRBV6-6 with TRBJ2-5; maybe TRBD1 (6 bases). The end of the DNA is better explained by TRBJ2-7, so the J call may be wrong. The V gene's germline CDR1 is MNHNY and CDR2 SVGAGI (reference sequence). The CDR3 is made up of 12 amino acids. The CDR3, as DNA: TGTGCCAGCAGTTTTACAGGGTTCGAGCAGTACTTC. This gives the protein CASSFTGFEQYF.

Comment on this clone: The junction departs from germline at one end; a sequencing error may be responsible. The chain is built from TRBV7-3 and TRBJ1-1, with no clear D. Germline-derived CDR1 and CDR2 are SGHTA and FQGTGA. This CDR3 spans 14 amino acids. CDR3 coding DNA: TGTGCCAGCAGCGAAGGGAGGGTGAAGACTGAAGCTTTCTTT. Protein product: CASSEGRVKTEAFF.

The CDR3 sequence: CASSPPVGAAGYTF. The DNA of the CDR3 is TGTGCCAGTAGCCCCCCCGTAGGGGCCGCTGGCTACACCTTC. The J gene is TRBJ1-2, the V gene TRBV19, with D perhaps TRBD1 (5 bases). The CDR3 is 14 amino acids. Germline V gene lookup returns CDR1 LNHDA and CDR2 SQIVND (reference sequence). Trimming took 6 bases from V and 7 from J, leaving 18 bases between them.

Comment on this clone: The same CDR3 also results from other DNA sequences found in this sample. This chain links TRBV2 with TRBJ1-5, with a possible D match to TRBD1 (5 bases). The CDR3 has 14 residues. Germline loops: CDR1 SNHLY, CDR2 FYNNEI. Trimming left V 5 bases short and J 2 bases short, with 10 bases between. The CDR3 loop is CASSRSRGNQPQHF. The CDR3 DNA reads TGTGCCAGCAGTAGGTCCAGGGGCAATCAGCCCCAGCATTTT.

As DNA, the CDR3 is TGTGCCAGTAGACCCGGGGGGAGCGGGACCTTGGGTGAGCAGTTCTTC. Translated: CASRPGGSGTLGEQFF. This chain uses TRBV19 with TRBJ2-1, with 7 bases identical to TRBD2. The germline gives CDR1 LNHDA, CDR2 SQIVND (reference sequence). The CDR3 consists of 16 residues. V was clipped by 6 bases and J by 9 bases; unmatched bases: 17.